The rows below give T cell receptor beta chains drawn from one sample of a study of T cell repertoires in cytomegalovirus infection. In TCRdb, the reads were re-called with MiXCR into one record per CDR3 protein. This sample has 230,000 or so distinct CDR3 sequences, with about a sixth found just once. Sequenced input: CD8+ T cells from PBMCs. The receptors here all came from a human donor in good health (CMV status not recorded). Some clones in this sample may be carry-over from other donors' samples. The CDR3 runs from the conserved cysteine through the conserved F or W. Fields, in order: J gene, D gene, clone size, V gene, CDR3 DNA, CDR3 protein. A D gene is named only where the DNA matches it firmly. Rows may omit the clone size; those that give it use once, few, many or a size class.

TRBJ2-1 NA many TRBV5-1 TGCGCCAGCAGCTTTGGGCCGGGTAATGAGCAGTTCTTC CASSFGPGNEQFF
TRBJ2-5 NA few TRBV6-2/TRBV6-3 TGTGCCAGCAGTCGCCGGACTATCGAGACCCAGTACTTC CASSRRTIETQYF
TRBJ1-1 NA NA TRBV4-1 TGTGCCAGCAGCCAAGATTACGGGGAGAACACTGAAGCTTTCTTT CASSQDYGENTEAFF
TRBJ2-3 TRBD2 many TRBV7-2 TGTGCCAGCAGGTTGACTAGCGGGCAATTAGATACGCAGTATTTT CASRLTSGQLDTQYF
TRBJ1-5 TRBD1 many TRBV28 TGTGCCAGCAGTTCCTTCTCGGACAGGGGGGACAATCAGCCCCAGCATTTT CASSSFSDRGDNQPQHF
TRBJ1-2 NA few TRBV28 TGTGCCAGCAGTCGAACAGGGACTAACTATGGCTACACCTTC CASSRTGTNYGYTF
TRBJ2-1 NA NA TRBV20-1 TGCAGTGCTAGGCTCGACCAGCTATACAATGAGCAGTTCTTC CSARLDQLYNEQFF
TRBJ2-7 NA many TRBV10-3 TGTGCCATCAGTGAGTCGTCTACTGGGTACGAGCAGTACTTC CAISESSTGYEQYF
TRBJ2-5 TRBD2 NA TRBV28 TGTGCCAGCAGTTTATCCCCGCGGGGGGGCCTCGAGACCCAGTACTTC CASSLSPRGGLETQYF
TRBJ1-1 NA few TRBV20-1 TGCAGTGCTAGAGAGGGTACGAGACAGTTCATGAACACTGAAGCTTTCTTT CSAREGTRQFMNTEAFF
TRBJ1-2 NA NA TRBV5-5 TGTGCCAGCAGCTTGGCGTTGGCAGGAGCTAACTATGGCTACACCTTC CASSLALAGANYGYTF
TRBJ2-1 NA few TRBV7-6 TGTGCCAGCAGCGTGAAAACGGGGGGCCCCTACAATGAGCAGTTCTTC CASSVKTGGPYNEQFF
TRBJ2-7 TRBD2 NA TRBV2 TGTGCCAGCAGAGCGGGGGGGAGCTCCTACGAGCAGTACTTC CASRAGGSSYEQYF
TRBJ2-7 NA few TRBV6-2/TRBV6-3 TGTGCCAGCACCGGGGGACACCCCTACGAGCAGTACTTC CASTGGHPYEQYF
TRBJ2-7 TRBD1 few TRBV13 TGTGCCAGCAGCTTCGGCAGGGGGTTTTCCTACGAGCAGTACTTC CASSFGRGFSYEQYF
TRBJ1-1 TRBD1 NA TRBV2 TGTGCCAGCAGTGACCCAGGGGGCGTGAACACTGAAGCTTTCTTT CASSDPGGVNTEAFF
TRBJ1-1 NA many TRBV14 TGTGCCAGCAGCACAAACCGCGTGAACACTGAAGCTTTCTTT CASSTNRVNTEAFF
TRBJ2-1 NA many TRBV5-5 TGTGCCAGCAGCTTCCGGAGAGGGGGGGCCTACAATGAGCAGTTCTTC CASSFRRGGAYNEQFF
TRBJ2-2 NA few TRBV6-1 TGTGCCAGCAGTGAAGCCGGGGCTTATAACACCGGGGAGCTGTTTTTT CASSEAGAYNTGELFF
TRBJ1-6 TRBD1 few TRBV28 TGTGCCAGCAGTGTCCGAGGGGGCGGGAATTCACCCCTCCACTTT CASSVRGGGNSPLHF
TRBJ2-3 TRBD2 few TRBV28 TGTGCCAGCAGACTCCAGACTAGCGGGGGAGCAGATACGCAGTATTTT CASRLQTSGGADTQYF
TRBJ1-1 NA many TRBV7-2 TGTGCCAGCAGCTTATTGGGGGGTGTCGGGGGCACTGAAGCTTTCTTT CASSLLGGVGGTEAFF
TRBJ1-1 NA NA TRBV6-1 TGTGCCAGCAGCCCCGGACAGTGGTGGGCCACTGAAGCTTTCTTT CASSPGQWWATEAFF
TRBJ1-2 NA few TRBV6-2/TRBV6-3 TGTGCCAGCAGTTCCACGACCCCGGGCCGCGCATATGGCTACACCTTC CASSSTTPGRAYGYTF
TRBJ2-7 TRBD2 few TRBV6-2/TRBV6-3 TGTGCCAGCAAGAAAGGGACTAGCGGTTGGACCTACGAGCAGTACTTC CASKKGTSGWTYEQYF
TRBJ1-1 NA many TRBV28 TGTGCCAGCAGGGAGGCGGGCGGAGTCACTGAAGCTTTCTTT CASREAGGVTEAFF
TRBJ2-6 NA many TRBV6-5 TGTGCCAGCAGGGCAGGGCAATTGTCTGGGGCCAACGTCCTGACTTTC CASRAGQLSGANVLTF
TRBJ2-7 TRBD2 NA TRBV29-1 TGCAGCGTTGTGGGGGGGGACGGACCCTACGAGCAGTACTTC CSVVGGDGPYEQYF
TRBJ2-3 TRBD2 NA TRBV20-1 TGCAGTGCTGGAGGCGAGCGGGGGGGTGTGGCAGATACGCAGTATTTT CSAGGERGGVADTQYF
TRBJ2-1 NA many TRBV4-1 TGCGCCAGCAGCCAAGATTCGAGGGGGGTATACAATGAGCAGTTCTTC CASSQDSRGVYNEQFF
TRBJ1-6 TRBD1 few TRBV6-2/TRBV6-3 TGTGCCAGCAGTCAAAGTTTGGGACAGGATAATTCACCCCTCCACTTT CASSQSLGQDNSPLHF
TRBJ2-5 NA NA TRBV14 TGTGCCAGCAGCGACAACAGGGCACCTCGAGAGACCCAGTACTTC CASSDNRAPRETQYF
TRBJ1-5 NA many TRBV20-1 TGCAGTGCCACGGAGGGATATAGCAATCAGCCCCAGCATTTT CSATEGYSNQPQHF
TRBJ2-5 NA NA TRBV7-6 TGTGCCAGCAGCTTAGAATGGCCCCAAGAGACCCAGTACTTC CASSLEWPQETQYF
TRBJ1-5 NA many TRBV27 TGTGCCAGCAGTCCCGACCCGGGAGGGCAGCCCCAGCATTTT CASSPDPGGQPQHF
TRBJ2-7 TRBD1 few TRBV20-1 TGCAGTGCGAAAGACAGGGGAGGCTACGAGCAGTACTTC CSAKDRGGYEQYF